This T cell receptor beta chain is drawn from a study of shared clonotypes between healthy human individuals. This clone showed up just once. No antigen is known for it. The same CDR3 also results from other DNA sequences found in this sample. CD45RO negativity and positive selection for CCR7 defined naive CD8 cells, a population that excluded terminally differentiated effector memory CD45RA+ cells. Donors were healthy HIV-negative adults without recently reported acute infections or vaccinations. All of the donors resided in Nashville, Tennessee, and each was a Caucasian adult. Regarding the study as a whole: Naive subsets tended to show greater estimated richness than memory subsets.

CDR1 MGHRA and CDR2 YSYEKL come from the germline V gene. Trimming took off 3 bases at V and 7 bases at J, with 7 bases between the two ends. The CDR3 loop spans 12 amino acids. Under the authors' procedure: Junction-only immunoSEQ sequences carried no quality scores, so filtering differed. The method was immunoSEQ multiplex PCR; TCRdb's version includes in-frame clones alone and lacks a portion of them. V and J calls and clone size are as listed in that table; D and trimming were resolved from the DNA. The table has around 2,000,000 clones, around 96% seen once. Specimen: naive CD8+ T cells sorted from blood. This clonotype was sampled from a man between 18 and 29 years old in good health. The chain employs TRBV4-1 and TRBJ1-5; D remains unclear. CDR3 protein: CASSQGGQPQHF. DNA for the CDR3: TGCGCCAGCAGCCAGGGAGGCCAGCCCCAGCATTTT.